The 24 T cell receptor beta chains below come from one sample, sequenced in a study of STAT3 mutations in large granular lymphocyte leukemia. Whole-study results and caveats: Every T-LGLL patient had at least one immunodominant TCRbeta clonotype.

Profiled with immunoSEQ multiplex PCR; TCRdb holds only in-frame clones, not every one. The sample contains 30,000 to 35,000 clones, over 60% of which appear only once. These receptors are not linked to any known antigen. Specimen: peripheral blood mononuclear cells. Receptors originate from a woman between 45 and 65 years old with T-cell large granular lymphocyte leukemia. Some clones in this sample may be carry-over from other donors' samples.

This clone has more than one count but fewer than ten. The rearrangement joins TRBV6-5 to TRBJ1-2; perhaps TRBD1 as D (6 bases). The CDR3 sequence is 13 residues long. V lost 2 bases, J lost 3 bases, and 7 bases lay in between. Germline values: CDR1 MNHEY, CDR2 SVGAGI. The CDR3: CASSYRTDYGYTF. The CDR3, as DNA: TGTGCCAGCAGTTACAGGACAGACTATGGCTACACCTTC.

This chain links TRBV28 with TRBJ1-2; D uncertain. Trimming shortened V by 3 bases and J by 8 bases, and 22 bases separated the two germline ends. Per germline, CDR1 MDHEN and CDR2 SYDVKM. This CDR3 contains 16 residues. The CDR3 loop reads CASSFGSISSVLGYTF. The CDR3 DNA follows: TGTGCCAGCAGTTTTGGTTCGATCTCGTCCGTTTTGGGCTACACCTTC.

The count of this clone is one. The CDR3 nucleotides are TGTGCCAGCTCAGTCCCCGGGACAGGGGTCTCTGAAGCTTTCTTT. Amino acids: CASSVPGTGVSEAFF. The J gene is TRBJ1-1, the V gene TRBV18; TRBD1 matches at 10 bases. J was trimmed by 6 bases and V by 5 bases; bases with no gene match: 9. The CDR3 is 15 residues long. Germline-derived CDR1 and CDR2 are KGHSH and LQKENI.

V usage is TRBV28 and J usage is TRBJ1-5; TRBD1 agrees at 8 bases. CDR3 length: 13 residues. Germline V CDR1 and CDR2: MDHEN, SYDVKM. The junction had 1 base not matched to a gene; V was cut back by 3 bases and J by 6 bases. Written as DNA, the CDR3 is TGTGCCAGCAGTTTTACAGGGGGTCAGCCCCAGCATTTT. This codes for CASSFTGGQPQHF.

The CDR3: CASSLALAAYEQYF. CDR3 coding DNA: TGCGCCAGCAGCTTGGCACTAGCGGCCTACGAGCAGTACTTC. This chain links TRBV5-1 with TRBJ2-7, with 8 bases matching TRBD2. CDR1 is SGHRS and CDR2 is YFSETQ in the germline V gene. The CDR3 totals 14 residues. V was pared by 0 bases and J by 2 bases, with 1 base of the junction left unmatched.

The chain has TRBV5-6 and TRBJ1-3; D remains unclear. There are 16 residues in the CDR3. V lost 2 bases and J lost 0, with 12 bases in between. CDR1 and CDR2 (germline): SGHDT, YYEEEE. CDR3 amino acids: CASSFLGSSSGNTIYF. In DNA form, the CDR3 reads TGTGCCAGCAGCTTTCTGGGTTCTTCCTCTGGAAACACCATATATTTT.

This chain links TRBV5-1 with TRBJ2-3; no clear D. Germline V gives CDR1 SGHRS, CDR2 YFSETQ. The CDR3 runs to 13 residues. Trimming removed 2 bases from V and 6 bases from J, with 10 bases in between. The CDR3 here is CASSFQDGDTQYF. For the CDR3, the DNA is TGCGCCAGCAGCTTCCAGGACGGGGATACGCAGTATTTT.

The CDR3 region has the DNA TGTGCCAGCTCACCAACCGGGAACGCGAACACCGGGGAGCTGTTTTTT. Protein: CASSPTGNANTGELFF. V and J are TRBV18 and TRBJ2-2, with a weak D call TRBD2 (5 bases). The CDR3 loop spans 16 amino acids. The germline V gene has CDR1 KGHSH and CDR2 LQKENI. V was shortened by 2 bases and J by 0 bases, with 10 bases between the two germline ends.

V is TRBV30 and J is TRBJ2-1; 13 positions match TRBD2. Germline trimming cut 1 base from V and 4 bases from J; bases unmatched to any gene: 7. CDR1 and CDR2 from the germline V gene are GTSNPN and SVGIG (reference sequence). This CDR3 comprises 17 residues. CDR3 in amino acids: CAWSARGLAGLYNEQFF. The CDR3, as DNA: TGTGCCTGGAGTGCGCGGGGACTAGCGGGACTGTACAATGAGCAGTTCTTC.

This chain links TRBV6-6 with TRBJ2-1; the match to TRBD2 covers 8 bases. Germline CDR1 is MNHNY and CDR2 is SVGAGI (reference sequence). This CDR3 is 16 amino acids long. V was pared by 0 bases and J by 4 bases, with 5 bases of the junction left unmatched. Here the CDR3 DNA reads TGTGCCAGCAGTTACTCGAGGAAGCGGGAGTACAATGAGCAGTTCTTC. Translation: CASSYSRKREYNEQFF.

The chain recombines TRBV25-1 with TRBJ2-7; D gene ambiguous. CDR1 and CDR2 from the germline V gene are MGHDK and SYGVNS. V gave up 3 bases and J gave up 5 bases, with 17 bases separating them. This CDR3 contains 15 residues. The CDR3, as DNA: TGTGCCAGCAGTGACCCCAGGATCAGCATCAACGAGCAGTACTTC. Translating it yields CASSDPRISINEQYF.

This chain uses TRBV5-4 with TRBJ2-3; 8 bases line up with TRBD2. V trimming: 2 bases; J trimming: 2 bases; junction bases outside the gene matches: 4. CDR1 SGHNT and CDR2 YYREEE come from the germline V gene (reference sequence). This CDR3 is built from 15 residues. The CDR3 region has the DNA TGTGCCAGCAGCTTCTTAGCGGGAACCACAGATACGCAGTATTTT. Protein sequence: CASSFLAGTTDTQYF.

The rearrangement uses TRBV19 and TRBJ1-1; tentative D call: TRBD1 (6 bases). The CDR3 contains 14 residues. Trimming took off 8 bases at V and 1 base at J, with 14 bases between the two ends. Germline-derived CDR1 and CDR2 are LNHDA and SQIVND (reference sequence). The chain's CDR3 is CASGGGGANTEAFF. As DNA, the CDR3 is TGTGCCAGTGGAGGCGGGGGCGCGAACACTGAAGCTTTCTTT.

The chain joins TRBV18 to TRBJ2-1, with a tentative D call TRBD1 (6 bases). Deletions cut 8 bases from V and 8 bases from J, with 16 bases between. The CDR3 sequence is 13 residues long. Germline V gene lookup returns CDR1 KGHSH and CDR2 LQKENI. CDR3 DNA: TGTGCCAGCCGAGTTGGGACAATCTATGAGCAGTTCTTC. This sequence encodes CASRVGTIYEQFF. The full variable domain, with the rest looked up from reference TRBV18 and TRBJ2-1, is NAGVMQNPRHLVRRRGQEARLRCSPMKGHSHVYWYRQLPEEGLKFMVYLQKENIIDESGMPKERFSAEFPKEGPSILRIQQVVRGDSAAYFCASRVGTIYEQFFGPGTRLTVL.

The chain joins TRBV29-1 to TRBJ1-1; no reliable D call. This CDR3 region has 14 residues. Germline CDR1 SQVTM, CDR2 ANQGSEA. Between the trimmed V and J ends, which lost 6 bases and 4 bases, there was a span of 18 bases. CDR3: CSVDALRYSTEAFF. The CDR3 coding sequence is TGCAGCGTCGACGCGCTCCGTTATTCCACTGAAGCTTTCTTT.

This clone occurred once. The chain uses TRBV19 and TRBJ1-2, with TRBD1 matching 9 bases. Germline V gene lookup returns CDR1 LNHDA and CDR2 SQIVND (reference sequence). The CDR3 length is 15 residues. Unmatched junction bases numbered 8, after V lost 5 bases and J lost 4 bases. The CDR3 region is CASSEGQGRSYGYTF. The CDR3 DNA follows: TGTGCCAGTAGTGAGGGACAGGGTAGATCCTATGGCTACACCTTC.

The chain carries TRBV2 and TRBJ2-5, with a possible D match to TRBD2 (6 bases). Per the germline V gene, CDR1 is SNHLY and CDR2 is FYNNEI. V was trimmed by 6 bases and J by 5 bases, leaving 16 bases between them. The CDR3 sequence is 14 residues long. The CDR3 reads CASSATRTQETQYF. CDR3 bases: TGTGCCAGCAGCGCGACTAGAACTCAGGAGACCCAGTACTTC.

The V call is TRBV5-4, the J call TRBJ1-3; 7 positions agree with TRBD1. The CDR3 covers 14 residues. V trimming: 3 bases; J trimming: 4 bases; junction bases outside the gene matches: 4. The germline V gene encodes CDR1 SGHNT and CDR2 YYREEE (reference sequence). This CDR3 is CASSSGTVGNTIYF. DNA of the CDR3: TGTGCCAGCAGCTCGGGGACAGTCGGAAACACCATATATTTT.

The CDR3 nucleotides are TGTGCCAGCAGAGGTAGGGGTCTCTCCACGGGAGGCTACACCTTC. Translating it yields CASRGRGLSTGGYTF. The chain recombines TRBV25-1 with TRBJ1-2, with a possible D match to TRBD1 (5 bases). Germline V CDR1 and CDR2: MGHDK, SYGVNS. The CDR3 loop spans 15 amino acids. V lost 6 bases and J lost 8, with 22 bases in between.

V and J are TRBV30 and TRBJ2-5; TRBD2 matches 8 bases. The CDR3 totals 15 residues. Losses at the gene ends were 0 bases for V and 5 bases for J; bases not matched to a gene: 8. The germline V gene encodes CDR1 GTSNPN and CDR2 SVGIG (reference sequence). The DNA for the CDR3 is TGTGCCTGGAGTGTAGAAAGCGGGAGCGGGGAGACCCAGTACTTC. This gives the protein CAWSVESGSGETQYF.

This clone was detected once. The genes are TRBV18 and TRBJ2-2; TRBD1 matches 7 bases. Germline V gives CDR1 KGHSH, CDR2 LQKENI. V dropped 6 bases and J dropped 4; count of bases not matched to a gene: 5. The CDR3 is 14 amino acids. The CDR3, as DNA: TGTGCCAGCTCTAGACAGGGCCCCACCGGGGAGCTGTTTTTT. Translation: CASSRQGPTGELFF.

The genes are TRBV5-8 and TRBJ2-1; 11 bases line up with TRBD2. The CDR3 spans 17 residues. With 2 bases clipped from V and 3 bases from J, the junction kept 7 bases outside the gene matches. Germline CDR1 and CDR2: SGHTS and YDEGEE. The CDR3, as DNA: TGTGCCAGCAGCTTACCGCCGGGACTAGCGGTCTACAATGAGCAGTTCTTC. This encodes CASSLPPGLAVYNEQFF. The complete variable domain, with remaining parts taken from reference TRBV5-8 and TRBJ2-1, reads EAGVTQSPTHLIKTRGQQATLRCSPISGHTSVYWYQQALGLGLQFLLWYDEGEERNRGNFPPRFSGRQFPNYSSELNVNALELEDSALYLCASSLPPGLAVYNEQFFGPGTRLTVL.

The V and J genes are TRBV4-1 and TRBJ2-3; perhaps D is TRBD1 or TRBD2 (6 bases each). CDR1 is MGHRA and CDR2 is YSYEKL in the germline V gene. This CDR3 is built from 15 residues. Trimming took off 1 base at V and 3 bases at J, with 11 bases between the two ends. The CDR3 here is CASSQGEDRTDTQYF. CDR3 sequence (DNA): TGCGCCAGCAGCCAAGGGGAGGACAGAACAGATACGCAGTATTTT.

The gene calls are TRBV14 and TRBJ2-1; no reliable D call. Germline assignment: CDR1 SGHDN and CDR2 FVKESK. V shed 10 bases and J shed 4 bases, with 8 bases lying between them. The CDR3 covers 11 residues. CDR3 in amino acids: CATSRYNEQFF. DNA for the CDR3: TGTGCCACAAGTCGGTACAATGAGCAGTTCTTC.